The T cell receptor beta chain under discussion was sequenced for a study of neurological immune-mediated disorders. The study built unsorted libraries from 2 million PBMCs kept at -80 C. This clonotype is medium-sized. The antigen remains unidentified. Overall study results and limits: There were no CDR3 amino acid sequences shared by expanded clones across subjects, a result suggesting private repertoires in all groups. The study phylogenetically grouped the repertoires of 18 of 34 multiple sclerosis patients into one related-CDR3 cluster, a possible signature.

TCRdb re-called the 5' RACE reads with MiXCR, one entry per CDR3 protein. The sample lists fewer than 75,000 distinct CDR3 sequences, nearly 3.5% occurring once. Sequences were obtained from PBMCs. The TCR originated in a man in his forties with multiple sclerosis.

CDR3: CASRTDIEVSYNEQFF. The DNA of the CDR3 is TGTGCCAGCAGGACGGATATCGAGGTCTCCTACAATGAGCAGTTCTTC. This chain links TRBV5-4 with TRBJ2-1, with D hard to call. Germline-derived CDR1 and CDR2 are SGHNT and YYREEE (reference sequence). V was pared by 5 bases and J by 0 bases, with 15 bases between. CDR3 length: 16 residues.